Listed here are 26 T cell receptor beta chains from one sample, sequenced in a study of T cell responses to AZD1222 COVID-19 vaccine. Sequencing used immunoSEQ multiplex PCR; TCRdb keeps in-frame clones, though not all of them. The data contain roughly 110,000 clones, just under 90% of them singletons. Sequencing was performed on peripheral blood, taken on day 0 of AZD1222 vaccination. Source of these receptors: an adult in good health.

The rearrangement joins TRBV11-2 to TRBJ2-7; D is undetermined. Per the germline V gene, CDR1 is SGHAT and CDR2 is FQNNGV. V was pared by 5 bases and J by 3 bases, with 5 bases between. The CDR3 length is 11 residues. This chain's CDR3 is CASSPSYEQYF. CDR3 nucleotides: TGTGCCAGCAGCCCGAGCTACGAGCAGTACTTC.

The chain employs TRBV7-9 and TRBJ2-2; D is uncertain. This CDR3 contains 15 residues. The ends were cut back, 2 bases at V and 1 base at J, with 8 bases in the middle. Germline V CDR1 and CDR2: SEHNR, FQNEAQ (reference sequence). The CDR3 region has the DNA TGTGCCAGCAGCTTACGGCTAGGGAACACCGGGGAGCTGTTTTTT. It specifies CASSLRLGNTGELFF.

This clone was picked up one time. The gene calls are TRBV5-6 and TRBJ2-2, with D uncertain. This CDR3 is built from 14 residues. Trimming removed 0 bases from V and 1 base from J, with 4 bases in between. Germline V gives CDR1 SGHDT, CDR2 YYEEEE. This chain's CDR3 is CASSLGQNTGELFF. The CDR3 DNA is TGTGCCAGCAGCTTGGGACAGAACACCGGGGAGCTGTTTTTT.

The chain recombines TRBV25-1 with TRBJ2-1, with D possibly being TRBD2 (7 bases). Trimming pared 2 bases from V and 4 bases from J, leaving 15 bases between. Germline V gene sequence: CDR1 MGHDK, CDR2 SYGVNS. CDR3 size: 16 residues. The CDR3 reads CASSEVAGAGYNEQFF. The CDR3 DNA sequence: TGTGCCAGCAGTGAAGTTGCGGGGGCCGGATACAATGAGCAGTTCTTC.

The chain combines TRBV3-1 (or the pseudogene TRBV3-2) with TRBJ1-2; the D gene is possibly TRBD1 (6 bases). With 1 base removed from V and 6 bases from J, the gap between germline ends came to 12 bases. The CDR3 is 14 amino acids. The germline V gene has CDR1 LGHDT and CDR2 YNNKEL (reference sequence). CDR3 sequence reads: CASSQVGGADGYTF. CDR3 bases: TGTGCCAGCAGCCAAGTAGGGGGGGCTGATGGCTACACCTTC.

The V gene is TRBV10-3, the J gene TRBJ1-5, with D perhaps matching TRBD1 (5 bases). This CDR3 has 13 residues. Germline V gives CDR1 ENHRY, CDR2 SYGVKD. Between the trimmed V and J ends, which lost 1 base and 5 bases, there was a span of 6 bases. The CDR3 coding sequence is TGTGCCATCAGTGAGTGGGGGGATCAGCCCCAGCATTTT. Translated: CAISEWGDQPQHF.

This rearrangement joins TRBV5-1 to TRBJ2-1; TRBD2 matches 8 bases. CDR3 length: 13 amino acids. Trimming removed 4 bases from V and 6 bases from J; junction bases left unmatched: 3. Per the germline V gene, CDR1 is SGHRS and CDR2 is YFSETQ. This chain's CDR3 is CASSLGLVNEQFF. The CDR3 DNA sequence: TGCGCCAGCAGCCTGGGACTAGTCAATGAGCAGTTCTTC.

V usage is TRBV10-3 and J usage is TRBJ1-2, with D possibly being TRBD1 (6 bases). Trimming left V 8 bases short and J 5 bases short, with 15 bases between. The CDR3 is made up of 13 amino acids. The germline V gene has CDR1 ENHRY and CDR2 SYGVKD. The CDR3: CAIGKGGRYGYTF. CDR3 nucleotide sequence: TGTGCCATCGGGAAGGGGGGCCGGTATGGCTACACCTTC.

A single count supports this clone. The chain couples TRBV4-2 to TRBJ1-2, with 9 bases fitting TRBD1. The J segment lost 8 bases and the V segment lost 1 base, leaving 8 bases of the junction unmatched. CDR3 length: 15 amino acids. Germline assignment: CDR1 LGHNA and CDR2 YNFKEQ. In DNA form, the CDR3 reads TGTGCCAGCAGCCAAGGTGGGACAGGGAGTGTCGGCTACACCTTC. Residues: CASSQGGTGSVGYTF.

The chain is built from TRBV6-4 and TRBJ1-5; D is uncertain. V lost 4 bases, J lost 0 bases, and 22 bases lay in between. The CDR3 has 19 amino acids. CDR1 and CDR2 (germline): MRHNA, SNTAGT. For the CDR3, the DNA is TGTGCCAGCAGTGTCCTCCTAGAAGACGGTCTCTATAGCAATCAGCCCCAGCATTTT. Translated, it gives CASSVLLEDGLYSNQPQHF.

The rearrangement joins TRBV2 to TRBJ2-7, with 12 bases lining up with TRBD2. There are 14 residues in the CDR3. Germline-derived CDR1 and CDR2 are SNHLY and FYNNEI. V was clipped by 3 bases and J by 7 bases; unmatched bases: 4. This CDR3 is CASSETSGSGEQYF. CDR3 coding DNA: TGTGCCAGCAGTGAGACTAGCGGGAGTGGGGAGCAGTACTTC. The entire variable domain, with the rest obtained from reference TRBV2 and TRBJ2-7, is as follows: EPEVTQTPSHQVTQMGQEVILRCVPISNHLYFYWYRQILGQKVEFLVSFYNNEISEKSEIFDDQFSVERPDGSNFTLKIRSTKLEDSAMYFCASSETSGSGEQYFGPGTRLTVT.

The chain combines TRBV7-2 with TRBJ2-2; 9 bases are a match to TRBD2. V was clipped by 6 bases and J by 4 bases; unmatched bases: 15. This CDR3 has 18 amino acids. The germline V gene has CDR1 SGHTA and CDR2 FQGNSA. CDR3 in amino acids: CASSLNRGGSGSTGELFF. CDR3 coding DNA: TGTGCCAGCAGTCTGAACCGGGGTGGTAGCGGGAGCACCGGGGAGCTGTTTTTT.

This sequence joins TRBV12-3 or TRBV12-4 and TRBJ1-4; D is ambiguous. The V end lost 3 bases, the J end lost 7 bases, and 6 bases lay between the germline ends. The CDR3 is made up of 12 amino acids. The CDR3 bases are TGTGCCAGCAGTTTTGGCGGTGAAAAACTGTTTTTT. Amino acid sequence: CASSFGGEKLFF.

V is TRBV10-3 and J is TRBJ2-3, with D maybe TRBD1 (6 bases). The CDR3 has 15 amino acids. The V and J ends lost 0 bases and 2 bases respectively, with 9 bases between them. The germline CDR1 and CDR2 sequences are ENHRY and SYGVKD. The CDR3 spells CAISESDSYTDTQYF. CDR3 sequence (DNA): TGTGCCATCAGTGAGTCGGACAGCTACACAGATACGCAGTATTTT.

The rearrangement uses TRBV19 and TRBJ1-1, with D tentatively TRBD1 (5 bases). This CDR3 region has 12 residues. Germline lookup yields CDR1 LNHDA and CDR2 SQIVND (reference sequence). V lost 0 bases to trimming and J lost 11 bases, with 10 bases between them. As DNA, the CDR3 is TGTGCCAGTAGTATAGATCAGGGTCGGGCTTTCTTT. It translates to CASSIDQGRAFF.

This clone was detected only a few times. This chain links TRBV10-3 with TRBJ1-5; 11 nucleotides match TRBD1. CDR1 ENHRY and CDR2 SYGVKD come from the germline V gene. CDR3 length: 16 residues. Losses at the gene ends were 5 bases for V and 4 bases for J; bases not matched to a gene: 7. In DNA, the CDR3 is TGTGCCATCAGTCAGGGGGGACAGGGGGTGAATCAGCCCCAGCATTTT. This gives the protein CAISQGGQGVNQPQHF.

This chain joins TRBV10-3 and TRBJ1-5, with a weak D call TRBD1 (6 bases). V lost 9 bases to trimming and J lost 3 bases, with 12 bases between them. This CDR3 has 13 amino acids. The V gene's germline CDR1 is ENHRY and CDR2 SYGVKD. The CDR3 DNA reads TGTGCCATAGGGGGAGGAGTCAATCAGCCCCAGCATTTT. Its translation is CAIGGGVNQPQHF.

This chain uses TRBV18 with TRBJ1-3, with D tentatively TRBD1 (6 bases). V was shortened by 3 bases and J by 0 bases, with 18 bases between the two germline ends. The germline gives CDR1 KGHSH, CDR2 LQKENI. This CDR3 has 18 amino acids. The CDR3 here is CASSPVVQGQFSGNTIYF. Written as DNA, the CDR3 is TGTGCCAGCTCACCGGTCGTGCAGGGGCAATTCTCTGGAAACACCATATATTTT. Using reference TRBV18 and TRBJ1-3 for the parts outside the CDR3, the full variable domain is NAGVMQNPRHLVRRRGQEARLRCSPMKGHSHVYWYRQLPEEGLKFMVYLQKENIIDESGMPKERFSAEFPKEGPSILRIQQVVRGDSAAYFCASSPVVQGQFSGNTIYFGEGSWLTVV.

V gene TRBV6-6 combines with J gene TRBJ2-7; 9 bases fit TRBD2. Trimming took 2 bases from V and 7 from J; bases not matched to a gene: 6. The germline CDR1 and CDR2 sequences are MNHNY and SVGAGI (reference sequence). This CDR3 contains 14 residues. The DNA of the CDR3 is TGTGCCAGCAGTTACACCCGCGGGAGGGAAGAGCAGTACTTC. This translates into CASSYTRGREEQYF.

The CDR3 region is CASSLAEGLAYEQYF. DNA for the CDR3: TGTGCCAGCAGCTTAGCCGAGGGACTAGCCTACGAGCAGTACTTC. This sequence joins TRBV7-2 and TRBJ2-7, with 8 bases aligning to TRBD2. The CDR3 sequence is 15 residues long. The germline gives CDR1 SGHTA, CDR2 FQGNSA. The V and J ends lost 0 bases and 2 bases, in that order; junction bases with no gene match: 3.

This rearrangement joins TRBV24-1 to TRBJ1-2, with D unresolved. Germline V lookup: CDR1 KGHDR, CDR2 SFDVKD. V was shortened by 3 bases and J by 4 bases, with 11 bases between the two germline ends. This CDR3 is built from 14 residues. CDR3 loop: CATSDKVLGYGYTF. The CDR3, as DNA: TGTGCCACCAGTGATAAAGTACTTGGCTATGGCTACACCTTC.

The rearrangement links TRBV5-4 to TRBJ2-7; D unresolved. CDR3 size: 11 residues. Trimming removed 4 bases from V and 6 bases from J, with 8 bases in between. CDR1 and CDR2 (germline): SGHNT, YYREEE (reference sequence). The CDR3 sequence is CASSRSSEQYF. As DNA, the CDR3 is TGTGCCAGCAGCCGCAGCTCCGAGCAGTACTTC.

The J gene is TRBJ1-4, the V gene TRBV19, with D possibly being TRBD1 (6 bases). CDR3 size: 14 residues. Trimming pared 8 bases from V and 6 bases from J, leaving 16 bases between. Germline CDR1 and CDR2: LNHDA and SQIVND (reference sequence). For the CDR3, the DNA is TGTGCCAGTCGATACAGGGTTGGGGATGAAAAACTGTTTTTT. Its translation: CASRYRVGDEKLFF.

The V call is TRBV7-6, the J call TRBJ1-2; 7 bases agree with TRBD1. CDR3 length: 16 residues. V dropped 0 bases and J dropped 4; count of bases not matched to a gene: 8. Germline CDR1 is SGHVS and CDR2 is FNYEAQ. CDR3 amino acids: CASSLAGGDALYGYTF. In DNA form, the CDR3 reads TGTGCCAGCAGCTTAGCAGGGGGCGACGCCCTCTATGGCTACACCTTC. Looking up the rest from reference TRBV7-6 and TRBJ1-2 gives the full variable domain: GAGVSQSPRYKVTKRGQDVALRCDPISGHVSLYWYRQALGQGPEFLTYFNYEAQQDKSGLPNDRFSAERPEGSISTLTIQRTEQRDSAMYRCASSLAGGDALYGYTFGSGTRLTVV.

The chain's CDR3 is CASSLGAGLGEETQYF. CDR3 coding DNA: TGTGCCAGCAGCTTAGGGGCGGGCCTCGGCGAAGAGACCCAGTACTTC. The chain carries TRBV7-2 and TRBJ2-5, with a tentative D call TRBD2 (5 bases). Germline loops: CDR1 SGHTA, CDR2 FQGNSA. V lost 1 base, J lost 3 bases, and 15 bases lay in between. CDR3 length equals 16 residues.

This clone was detected only once. The rearrangement links TRBV4-3 to TRBJ2-2; D remains ambiguous. V was shortened by 1 base and J by 1 base, with 10 bases between the two germline ends. Germline CDR1 LGHNA, CDR2 YSLEER. This CDR3 contains 16 residues. This chain's CDR3 is CASSQVSPLNTGELFF. CDR3 DNA sequence: TGCGCCAGCAGCCAAGTCTCTCCTTTGAACACCGGGGAGCTGTTTTTT.